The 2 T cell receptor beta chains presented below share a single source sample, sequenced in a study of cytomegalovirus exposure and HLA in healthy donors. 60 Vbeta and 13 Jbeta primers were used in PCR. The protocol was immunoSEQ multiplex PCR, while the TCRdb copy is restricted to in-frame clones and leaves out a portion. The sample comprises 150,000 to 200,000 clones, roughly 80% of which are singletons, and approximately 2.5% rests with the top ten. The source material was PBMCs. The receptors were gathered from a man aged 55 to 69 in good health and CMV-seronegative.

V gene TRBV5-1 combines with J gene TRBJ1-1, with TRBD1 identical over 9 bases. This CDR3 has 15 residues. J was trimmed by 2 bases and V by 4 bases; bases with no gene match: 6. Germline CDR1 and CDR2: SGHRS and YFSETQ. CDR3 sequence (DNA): TGCGCCAGCAGCCTAGGGGACAGGGAAAACACTGAAGCTTTCTTT. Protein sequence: CASSLGDRENTEAFF.

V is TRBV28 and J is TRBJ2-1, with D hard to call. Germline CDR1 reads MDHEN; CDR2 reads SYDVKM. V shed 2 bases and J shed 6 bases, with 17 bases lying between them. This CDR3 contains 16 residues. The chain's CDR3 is CASSLPLGMVGNEQFF. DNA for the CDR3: TGTGCCAGCAGTTTACCCCTAGGTATGGTAGGCAATGAGCAGTTCTTC. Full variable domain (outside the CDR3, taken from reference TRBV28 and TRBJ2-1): DVKVTQSSRYLVKRTGEKVFLECVQDMDHENMFWYRQDPGLGLRLIYFSYDVKMKEKGDIPEGYSVSREKKERFSLILESASTNQTSMYLCASSLPLGMVGNEQFFGPGTRLTVL.